Presented here are 21 T cell receptor beta chains from one specimen sequenced in a study of T cell changes during pregnancy in multiple sclerosis. Produced via immunoSEQ multiplex PCR; TCRdb's table is partial and in-frame only. The sample lists tens of thousands of clones; more than 85% were seen once. Sequenced here: peripheral blood, sampled before pregnancy. These receptors all come from a female donor with multiple sclerosis, enrolled in a pregnancy study.

The rearrangement uses TRBV11-2 and TRBJ1-1; 10 bases align to TRBD1. Germline CDR1 is SGHAT and CDR2 is FQNNGV. The CDR3 has 15 amino acids. V was pared by 5 bases and J by 1 base, with 4 bases of the junction left unmatched. CDR3 sequence (DNA): TGTGCCAGCAGCGCCCGGGACAGGGGGAACACTGAAGCTTTCTTT. As protein: CASSARDRGNTEAFF.

The chain combines TRBV27 with TRBJ2-7; 7 bases line up with TRBD1. The germline V gene encodes CDR1 MNHEY and CDR2 SMNVEV (reference sequence). CDR3 length: 16 residues. V dropped 4 bases and J dropped 7; count of bases not matched to a gene: 16. The CDR3 loop reads CASSWFDRDGKVEQYF. Written as DNA, the CDR3 is TGTGCCAGCAGTTGGTTTGACAGGGACGGGAAGGTGGAGCAGTACTTC.

The rearrangement uses TRBV10-1 and TRBJ1-1; D might be TRBD1 (6 bases). This CDR3 has 13 residues. Germline V gene data show CDR1 as WNHNN and CDR2 as SYGVQD (reference sequence). Between the trimmed V and J ends, which lost 7 bases and 3 bases, there was a span of 12 bases. CDR3 loop: CASTDRTDTEAFF. In nucleotides, the CDR3 is TGCGCCAGCACCGACCGGACAGACACTGAAGCTTTCTTT.

This sequence joins TRBV2 and TRBJ2-7; TRBD2 might be the D (5 bases). CDR3 length: 13 residues. Trimming stripped 8 bases from V and 2 bases from J, with 13 bases between. Per germline, CDR1 SNHLY and CDR2 FYNNEI. In DNA, the CDR3 is TGTGCCAGCCGTTGGACTGAAGCCTACGAGCAGTACTTC. Amino acids: CASRWTEAYEQYF.

This clone was picked up one time. The chain recombines TRBV19 with TRBJ1-6; 9 nucleotides line up with TRBD1. Germline V gene lookup returns CDR1 LNHDA and CDR2 SQIVND (reference sequence). The V and J ends lost 5 bases and 4 bases, in that order; junction bases with no gene match: 3. The CDR3 has 15 residues. For the CDR3, the DNA is TGTGCCAGTAGTCTTGGGACAGGGTATAATTCACCCCTCCACTTT. It translates to CASSLGTGYNSPLHF.

This clone was picked up one time. V is TRBV9 and J is TRBJ2-5; possibly TRBD2 for D (5 bases). The germline CDR1 and CDR2 sequences are SGDLS and YYNGEE. With 4 bases removed from V and 4 bases from J, the gap between germline ends came to 14 bases. This CDR3 region has 14 residues. DNA of the CDR3: TGTGCCAGCAGCCCGAGTTCGGGGAGAGAGACCCAGTACTTC. Amino acids: CASSPSSGRETQYF.

The V gene is TRBV6-1, the J gene TRBJ1-1; no clear D. The CDR3 length is 13 residues. Per the germline V gene, CDR1 is MNHNS and CDR2 is SASEGT. The V and J ends lost 7 bases and 2 bases respectively, with 11 bases between them. The CDR3 loop reads CASMAGSNTEAFF. The CDR3 region has the DNA TGTGCCAGCATGGCCGGGTCCAACACTGAAGCTTTCTTT.

The V gene is TRBV19, the J gene TRBJ1-2; no firm D call. The CDR3 loop spans 14 amino acids. V shed 0 bases and J shed 13 bases, with 18 bases lying between them. CDR1 and CDR2 (germline): LNHDA, SQIVND (reference sequence). The CDR3 region has the DNA TGTGCCAGTAGTATAGATCTCGAGGGTTTACATCGCACCTTC. Its protein is CASSIDLEGLHRTF.

This rearrangement joins TRBV6-1 to TRBJ2-3; 11 nucleotides line up with TRBD1. The CDR3 runs 14 residues. Germline values: CDR1 MNHNS, CDR2 SASEGT. V was clipped by 7 bases and J by 3 bases; unmatched bases: 3. The CDR3 DNA reads TGTGCCAGCATCCGGGACAGGGGGACAGATACGCAGTATTTT. Its protein is CASIRDRGTDTQYF.

The CDR3 spells CASSFAQEPGRTDTQYF. CDR3 bases: TGTGCCAGCAGCTTTGCTCAGGAACCCGGTCGCACAGATACGCAGTATTTT. This sequence joins TRBV12-1 and TRBJ2-3; the table assigns TRBD1, which was not confirmed against the DNA. TRBV12-1 is an annotated pseudogene. This CDR3 region has 17 residues.

This chain's CDR3 is CASSLGDRNYGYTF. For the CDR3, the DNA is TGCGCCAGCAGCTTGGGAGACAGAAACTATGGCTACACCTTC. The chain employs TRBV5-1 and TRBJ1-2; possible D gene TRBD1, 5 bases. The CDR3 is made up of 14 amino acids. Per germline, CDR1 SGHRS and CDR2 YFSETQ. V dropped 0 bases and J dropped 2 bases, with 8 bases sitting between them.

This chain links TRBV6-5 with TRBJ2-7; 9 bases agree with TRBD2. The junction had 8 bases not matched to a gene; V was cut back by 0 bases and J by 5 bases. This CDR3 is 16 amino acids long. Germline loops: CDR1 MNHEY, CDR2 SVGAGI. The CDR3 DNA reads TGTGCCAGCAGTTACTCCGGAGCGGGGGGCCCCCACGAGCAGTACTTC. Translating it yields CASSYSGAGGPHEQYF.

The J gene is TRBJ1-2, the V gene TRBV9; tentative D call: TRBD1 (5 bases). Germline V lookup: CDR1 SGDLS, CDR2 YYNGEE. V lost 0 bases and J 6 bases, leaving 21 bases between the germline ends. The CDR3 is made up of 17 amino acids. The CDR3 sequence is CASSVATAGRREDGYTF. The CDR3 nucleotides are TGTGCCAGCAGCGTAGCTACGGCAGGGCGGAGAGAGGATGGCTACACCTTC.

The genes are TRBV5-6 and TRBJ2-1; D is possibly TRBD2 (5 bases). The CDR3 contains 14 residues. Germline V gene data show CDR1 as SGHDT and CDR2 as YYEEEE. Trimming shortened V by 2 bases and J by 5 bases, and 11 bases separated the two germline ends. The CDR3 DNA follows: TGTGCCAGCAGCTTCGGGCTAGCAAACAATGAGCAGTTCTTC. It specifies CASSFGLANNEQFF.

The genes are TRBV9 and TRBJ2-5; the match to TRBD2 covers 7 bases. V lost 0 bases, J lost 5 bases, and 10 bases stayed unmatched. This CDR3 is 16 amino acids long. Germline CDR1 reads SGDLS; CDR2 reads YYNGEE. In DNA form, the CDR3 reads TGTGCCAGCAGCGTAGAGGGAGCGGGAAGACGGGAGACCCAGTACTTC. Its protein product is CASSVEGAGRRETQYF.

The CDR3 region is CASSVGGNAGELFF. In DNA, the CDR3 is TGTGCCAGCAGTGTGGGAGGGAATGCCGGGGAGCTGTTTTTT. The chain is built from TRBV6-1 and TRBJ2-2; TRBD2 agrees at 7 bases. Trimming took 4 bases from V and 6 from J; bases not matched to a gene: 5. Germline assignment: CDR1 MNHNS and CDR2 SASEGT. The CDR3 contains 14 residues.

The V gene is TRBV6-1, the J gene TRBJ1-2, with 7 bases fitting TRBD1. CDR1 is MNHNS and CDR2 is SASEGT in the germline V gene. The CDR3 sequence is 13 residues long. V lost 4 bases and J lost 6; bases outside the gene matches: 5. In DNA form, the CDR3 reads TGTGCCAGCAGTGTCCGGGACAGAGATGGCTACACCTTC. Amino acids: CASSVRDRDGYTF.

This chain joins TRBV30 and TRBJ2-2; TRBD2 agrees at 8 bases. The CDR3 length is 16 residues. The germline CDR1 and CDR2 sequences are GTSNPN and SVGIG (reference sequence). The trim removed 4 bases at V and 5 bases at J, leaving 12 bases unmatched. Here the CDR3 DNA reads TGTGCCTGGAAACGAGCGGGAGAGGGGAGGACCGGGGAGCTGTTTTTT. Encoded protein: CAWKRAGEGRTGELFF.

This clone came up a few times. V gene TRBV5-8 combines with J gene TRBJ1-1; 10 positions agree with TRBD1. The trim removed 4 bases at V and 10 bases at J, leaving 13 bases unmatched. The germline V gene has CDR1 SGHTS and CDR2 YDEGEE. The CDR3 totals 15 residues. Written as DNA, the CDR3 is TGTGCCAGCAGCCCATACTCGACAGGGGGCTTCGGAGCTTTCTTT. It encodes CASSPYSTGGFGAFF.

The chain joins TRBV9 to TRBJ2-3, with 9 bases identical to TRBD1. V shed 4 bases and J 3 bases; nucleotides not matched to a gene: 6. This CDR3 contains 15 residues. Germline V lookup: CDR1 SGDLS, CDR2 YYNGEE. CDR3: CASSIRDRETDTQYF. In nucleotides, the CDR3 is TGTGCCAGCAGCATCCGGGACAGGGAAACAGATACGCAGTATTTT.

The gene calls are TRBV2 and TRBJ2-7, with TRBD2 as a possible D gene (7 bases). The CDR3 runs 13 residues. Per germline, CDR1 SNHLY and CDR2 FYNNEI. V was pared by 11 bases and J by 5 bases, with 19 bases between. The CDR3 DNA reads as TGTGCCTCTCAAAACTGGGGGGGCGACGAGCAGTACTTC. Protein sequence: CASQNWGGDEQYF.